This T cell receptor beta chain was identified in a study of technical replicates of blood from several donors. Assay: immunoSEQ multiplex PCR; the TCRdb copy retains only in-frame clones and omits some. The profile covers 30,000 to 40,000 clones, with around 90% appearing a single time and over 4% taken by the ten largest. Germline assignment: CDR1 GTSNPN and CDR2 SVGIG (reference sequence). The V and J ends lost 2 bases and 0 bases respectively, with 8 bases between them. CDR3 length equals 14 residues. This clone came up once. Input material: PBMCs. This chain links TRBV30 with TRBJ1-5; TRBD1 might be the D (5 bases). The origin of this receptor is a human donor in good health. Some clones in this sample may be carry-over from other donors' samples. DNA of the CDR3: TGTGCCTGGAGTCCAGGGAATAGCAATCAGCCCCAGCATTTT. It yields the protein CAWSPGNSNQPQHF.